The next 31 T cell receptor beta chains were all read from a single sample in a study of OX40 agonist ivuxolimab in advanced cancers. TCRdb's table, derived via immunoSEQ multiplex PCR, lists solely in-frame clones and lacks some. Of fewer than 95,000 clones detected, approximately 85% appear once; the ten largest clones hold under 0.75%. Sequencing was performed on CD4+ or CD8+ T cells sorted from blood, taken in a trial of the OX40 agonist ivuxolimab. These receptors originate from an adult with an advanced solid tumor such as melanoma, head and neck, liver or kidney cancer.

The V call is TRBV19, the J call TRBJ1-5, with D uncertain. The germline CDR1 and CDR2 sequences are LNHDA and SQIVND (reference sequence). This CDR3 has 11 amino acids. With 5 bases removed from V and 6 bases from J, the gap between germline ends came to 5 bases. CDR3 nucleotide sequence: TGTGCCAGTAGTGAGGGTCAGCCCCAGCATTTT. It encodes CASSEGQPQHF.

The chain recombines TRBV4-2 with TRBJ1-4; the D is unclear. The V gene lost 0 bases and the J gene lost 8 bases, with 19 bases spanning the gap. This CDR3 has 17 residues. Per germline, CDR1 LGHNA and CDR2 YNFKEQ. This CDR3 reads CASSQDSALGVQEKLFF. The CDR3 nucleotides are TGTGCCAGCAGCCAAGATTCAGCGCTTGGGGTACAGGAAAAACTGTTTTTT.

The V and J genes are TRBV13 and TRBJ1-3, with a weak D call TRBD1 (6 bases). The ends were cut back, 0 bases at V and 0 bases at J, with 15 bases in the middle. In germline, CDR1 is PRHDT, CDR2 FYEKMQ (reference sequence). The CDR3 length is 18 residues. The CDR3 nucleotides read TGTGCCAGCAGCTTAGGGGGACCAGGGGCGAACTCTGGAAACACCATATATTTT. Translating gives CASSLGGPGANSGNTIYF.

The chain joins TRBV5-1 to TRBJ1-1; TRBD1 might be the D (5 bases). Trimming shortened V by 0 bases and J by 8 bases, and 14 bases separated the two germline ends. CDR3 length: 14 residues. The germline gives CDR1 SGHRS, CDR2 YFSETQ. The CDR3 DNA reads as TGCGCCAGCAGCTTGGACACCGGGGGAACGGAAGCTTTCTTT. It specifies CASSLDTGGTEAFF.

The V gene is TRBV5-4, the J gene TRBJ1-2, with 7 positions matching TRBD1. The CDR3 sequence is 16 residues long. V gave up 0 bases and J gave up 4 bases; unmatched junction bases: 9. Germline V gives CDR1 SGHNT, CDR2 YYREEE (reference sequence). CDR3 in amino acids: CASSLAAGQSGYGYTF. The CDR3 DNA reads TGTGCCAGCAGCTTGGCCGCGGGACAGTCTGGCTATGGCTACACCTTC.

In its sample, this clone was seen a few times. The rearrangement uses TRBV7-8 and TRBJ1-6; D gene unclear. This CDR3 has 18 amino acids. The V end was cut by 3 bases, the J end by 0 bases, with 15 bases between. The germline gives CDR1 SGHVS, CDR2 FQNEAQ. Here the CDR3 DNA reads TGTGCCAGCAGCTTGGGGAGGACGGGAAGCTCCTATAATTCACCCCTCCACTTT. Translated: CASSLGRTGSSYNSPLHF.

The rearrangement links TRBV13 to TRBJ2-7; TRBD1 matches 7 bases. This CDR3 region has 17 residues. V shed 5 bases, J shed 1 base, and the junction held 14 bases outside the gene matches. Germline lookup yields CDR1 PRHDT and CDR2 FYEKMQ (reference sequence). CDR3 DNA: TGTGCCAGCAGCCTCCTGGACAGGCCAAGAGCTTCCTACGAGCAGTACTTC. Its translation is CASSLLDRPRASYEQYF.

This clone was counted a few times. This chain joins TRBV12-5 and TRBJ1-1, with D perhaps TRBD1 (5 bases). The CDR3 is made up of 16 amino acids. CDR1 is LGHNT and CDR2 is FRNRAP in the germline V gene. V lost 5 bases to trimming and J lost 0 bases, with 16 bases between them. The CDR3 DNA reads as TGTGCTAGTGGTCTAGCACCGGGACGGATGAACACTGAAGCTTTCTTT. It encodes CASGLAPGRMNTEAFF.

The chain uses TRBV4-3 and TRBJ2-5; D possibly corresponds to TRBD2 (5 bases). Germline V gene data show CDR1 as LGHNA and CDR2 as YSLEER. The CDR3 is 18 amino acids. The ends were cut back, 1 base at V and 5 bases at J, with 23 bases in the middle. CDR3 in amino acids: CASSQVFIGLEGEETQYF. Here the CDR3 DNA reads TGCGCCAGCAGCCAAGTGTTCATAGGACTGGAAGGTGAGGAGACCCAGTACTTC.

The chain links TRBV30 to TRBJ1-5; D might be TRBD1 (5 bases). Trimming took 4 bases from V and 7 from J, leaving 14 bases between them. The germline gives CDR1 GTSNPN, CDR2 SVGIG (reference sequence). There are 13 residues in the CDR3. CDR3 coding DNA: TGTGCCTGGACGTATGGGGGGGAACAGCCCCAGCATTTT. Protein sequence: CAWTYGGEQPQHF.

Here the CDR3 reads CAIPGTSGGNTGELFF. The CDR3 DNA is TGTGCCATCCCCGGGACTAGCGGGGGTAACACCGGGGAGCTGTTTTTT. The chain combines TRBV10-3 with TRBJ2-2, with 14 bases that match TRBD2. Trimming cost V 8 bases and J 2 bases; bases outside gene matches: 4. The V gene's germline CDR1 is ENHRY and CDR2 SYGVKD. CDR3 length: 16 amino acids.

The V and J genes are TRBV30 and TRBJ1-2; a weak D match, TRBD1 (5 bases). V lost 4 bases and J 4 bases, leaving 10 bases between the germline ends. Germline loops: CDR1 GTSNPN, CDR2 SVGIG (reference sequence). The CDR3 extends over 12 amino acids. The CDR3 sequence: CAWTVGTYGYTF. The CDR3 nucleotides read TGTGCCTGGACTGTGGGGACCTATGGCTACACCTTC.

The chain couples TRBV7-6 to TRBJ2-7, with unresolved D. The V gene's germline CDR1 is SGHVS and CDR2 FNYEAQ. V was cut by 1 base and J by 6 bases, with 10 bases left in between. The length of the CDR3 is 13 residues. Here the CDR3 DNA reads TGTGCCAGCAGCTTAGACAGAAAACGCGAGCAGTACTTC. This gives the protein CASSLDRKREQYF.

CDR3 region: CAIRATSGAGQYF. The CDR3, as DNA: TGTGCCATCAGAGCGACTAGCGGGGCGGGGCAGTACTTC. This chain connects TRBV10-3 to TRBJ2-7; 11 positions agree with TRBD2. The germline V gene encodes CDR1 ENHRY and CDR2 SYGVKD. The length of the CDR3 is 13 residues. V trimming: 6 bases; J trimming: 9 bases; junction bases outside the gene matches: 7.

This chain connects TRBV6-1 to TRBJ2-7; 7 nucleotides agree with TRBD1. The CDR3 contains 14 residues. Per germline, CDR1 MNHNS and CDR2 SASEGT. Trimming removed 2 bases from V and 3 bases from J; junction bases left unmatched: 4. CDR3 DNA sequence: TGTGCCAGCAGTGAACGGACAGGTGGCTACGAGCAGTACTTC. Encoded protein: CASSERTGGYEQYF.

The chain employs TRBV29-1 and TRBJ1-5; 7 bases line up with TRBD1. The CDR3 is 13 residues long. Germline assignment: CDR1 SQVTM and CDR2 ANQGSEA. V lost 4 bases and J lost 2; bases outside the gene matches: 2. Here the CDR3 reads CSVAGGRNQPQHF. Written as DNA, the CDR3 is TGCAGCGTTGCAGGGGGTCGCAATCAGCCCCAGCATTTT.

As for this clone: Other DNA sequences in this specimen translate into the identical CDR3. J is TRBJ2-7 and V is TRBV7-9; D call uncertain. V was trimmed by 4 bases and J by 0 bases, leaving 16 bases between them. Germline-derived CDR1 and CDR2 are SEHNR and FQNEAQ (reference sequence). This CDR3 region has 16 residues. CDR3 DNA: TGTGCCAGCAGCTCCCCCCGCGGCCCCAGCTCCTACGAGCAGTACTTC. Residues: CASSSPRGPSSYEQYF.

The chain is built from TRBV5-1 and TRBJ2-7; 9 nucleotides match TRBD1. Germline V gives CDR1 SGHRS, CDR2 YFSETQ. The CDR3 has 15 residues. The trim removed 2 bases at V and 3 bases at J, leaving 6 bases unmatched. CDR3 sequence (DNA): TGCGCCAGCAGCTTCACAGGGGGCAAGAACTACGAGCAGTACTTC. It specifies CASSFTGGKNYEQYF.

The chain combines TRBV5-1 with TRBJ2-2, with a tentative D call TRBD2 (6 bases). The CDR3 contains 17 residues. V was shortened by 1 base and J by 6 bases, with 19 bases between the two germline ends. CDR1 and CDR2 (germline): SGHRS, YFSETQ. The CDR3 loop is CASSLRAGPALAGELFF. The CDR3 region has the DNA TGCGCCAGCAGCTTGAGGGCGGGACCTGCCCTAGCCGGGGAGCTGTTTTTT.

The chain uses TRBV23-1 and TRBJ1-2; tentative D call: TRBD1 (5 bases). TRBV23-1 is an ORF; its function is uncertain. Trimming took 8 bases from V and 2 from J, leaving 24 bases between them. CDR3 length equals 17 residues. The CDR3 protein is CASVSGKLDISNYGYTF. The CDR3 nucleotides are TGCGCCAGCGTTTCAGGGAAGCTTGATATATCCAACTATGGCTACACCTTC.

This chain joins TRBV7-2 and TRBJ2-2; D uncertain. Deletions cut 5 bases from V and 4 bases from J, with 5 bases between. The CDR3 has 12 residues. Germline CDR1 is SGHTA and CDR2 is FQGNSA. The CDR3 is CASSVGTGELFF. The CDR3 nucleotides are TGTGCCAGCAGCGTGGGCACCGGGGAGCTGTTTTTT.

This clone showed up just a few times. The chain uses TRBV7-2 and TRBJ1-1; 7 bases map to TRBD1. The CDR3 spans 14 residues. The V gene's germline CDR1 is SGHTA and CDR2 FQGNSA. The junction had 6 bases not matched to a gene; V was cut back by 5 bases and J by 3 bases. The CDR3 region has the DNA TGTGCCAGCAGCCAGGGGGGGGCGTACACTGAAGCTTTCTTT. Amino acid sequence: CASSQGGAYTEAFF. Full variable domain (outside the CDR3, taken from reference TRBV7-2 and TRBJ1-1): GAGVSQSPSNKVTEKGKDVELRCDPISGHTALYWYRQSLGQGLEFLIYFQGNSAPDKSGLPSDRFSAERTGGSVSTLTIQRTQQEDSAVYLCASSQGGAYTEAFFGQGTRLTVV.

This clone was observed once. The chain joins TRBV5-1 to TRBJ1-3; D is unclear. This CDR3 has 16 amino acids. Deletions cut 2 bases from V and 5 bases from J, with 17 bases between. Germline V CDR1 and CDR2: SGHRS, YFSETQ. The CDR3 loop reads CASSFAPQDGRNTIYF. The CDR3 DNA is TGCGCCAGCAGCTTCGCCCCTCAGGATGGAAGAAACACCATATATTTT.

The rearrangement joins TRBV19 to TRBJ2-3, with 14 bases lining up with TRBD2. Germline loops: CDR1 LNHDA, CDR2 SQIVND (reference sequence). The V and J ends lost 11 bases and 0 bases, in that order; junction bases with no gene match: 10. The CDR3 length is 17 residues. The CDR3 DNA reads TGTGCCTCACGGACTAGCGGGGGGACTAGCAGCACAGATACGCAGTATTTT. Its protein product is CASRTSGGTSSTDTQYF.

The chain combines TRBV11-2 with TRBJ1-6; TRBD1 agrees at 7 bases. The CDR3 consists of 14 residues. V shed 0 bases and J 10 bases; nucleotides not matched to a gene: 3. CDR1 and CDR2 (germline): SGHAT, FQNNGV. Written as DNA, the CDR3 is TGTGCCAGCAGCTTAGATGGGACAGCCTCACCCCTCCACTTT. Its translation is CASSLDGTASPLHF.

This chain joins TRBV6-5 and TRBJ2-7; 8 nucleotides line up with TRBD1. The germline V gene has CDR1 MNHEY and CDR2 SVGAGI. After removal of 4 bases from V and 7 bases from J, the junction contained 12 bases not matched to a gene. The CDR3 is made up of 15 amino acids. CDR3 sequence: CASSFDRGVGREQYF. The CDR3 DNA follows: TGTGCCAGCAGTTTCGACAGGGGAGTCGGTCGGGAGCAGTACTTC.

The chain carries TRBV6-4 and TRBJ1-5, with 10 positions matching TRBD1. Germline lookup yields CDR1 MRHNA and CDR2 SNTAGT. Unmatched junction bases numbered 4, after V lost 0 bases and J lost 5 bases. The CDR3 extends over 16 amino acids. The CDR3 DNA reads as TGTGCCAGCAGTGACTCGACAGGGGGCAGGGATCAGCCCCAGCATTTT. Translating it yields CASSDSTGGRDQPQHF.

The rearrangement uses TRBV29-1 and TRBJ2-5; 7 bases map to TRBD1. The CDR3 is 12 amino acids. Germline values: CDR1 SQVTM, CDR2 ANQGSEA. The J segment lost 11 bases and the V segment lost 0 bases, leaving 6 bases of the junction unmatched. The CDR3 reads CSVEDRDRLQYF. CDR3 DNA sequence: TGCAGCGTTGAAGATCGGGACAGACTACAGTACTTC.

The V call is TRBV5-1, the J call TRBJ1-1; D gene uncertain. Deletions cut 2 bases from V and 0 bases from J, with 11 bases between. The CDR3 consists of 15 residues. Germline CDR1 reads SGHRS; CDR2 reads YFSETQ. The CDR3 sequence: CASSFPGPLNTEAFF. The DNA of the CDR3 is TGCGCCAGCAGCTTTCCTGGACCTCTGAACACTGAAGCTTTCTTT.

J is TRBJ2-1 and V is TRBV6-5; 13 nucleotides line up with TRBD2. V gave up 5 bases and J gave up 8 bases; unmatched junction bases: 6. Germline loops: CDR1 MNHEY, CDR2 SVGAGI. This CDR3 is 15 amino acids long. DNA of the CDR3: TGTGCCAGCAGTGGAACTAGCGGGGGGGCCCATGAGCAGTTCTTC. It encodes CASSGTSGGAHEQFF.

Details on this clone: One end of the junction fails to match germline, which may point to a read error. The chain joins TRBV4-3 to TRBJ2-7, with D possibly TRBD2 on 6 matching bases. The CDR3 runs to 15 residues. Germline V lookup: CDR1 LGHNA, CDR2 YSLEER. CDR3 amino acids: CASSQDRRGSDEQYF. The CDR3 coding sequence is TGCGCCAGCAGCCAAGATCGGAGGGGCTCCGACGAGCAGTACTTC.